One sample yielded the 30 T cell receptor beta chains listed below, sequenced in a study of regulatory T cells in long-lasting Graves disease. Described time point: newly diagnosed GD, antithyroid drugs for less than 3 months. After RNA was extracted from PBMCs, the TCR library was made from it. In building TCR beta libraries, iRepertoire HTBI primers were used together with Arm-PCR of CDR3 regions. TCRdb reprocessed the multiplex PCR reads with MiXCR, giving one entry per CDR3 protein. Of fewer than 650,000 distinct CDR3 sequences detected, 15% to 20% appear once; the ten largest clones hold approximately 12%. The same sample was also studied in work on T cells in Graves' hyperthyroidism and ophthalmopathy.

The sequenced sample was peripheral blood mononuclear cells (PBMCs), obtained at new diagnosis, from a patient treated with antithyroid drugs. These receptors were taken from a man aged 18-30 years with Graves disease.

This clonotype was observed a few times. The chain employs TRBV7-3 and TRBJ2-7; the match to TRBD2 covers 11 bases. V gave up 5 bases and J gave up 5 bases; unmatched junction bases: 20. CDR1 and CDR2 from the germline V gene are SGHTA and FQGTGA. The CDR3 has 19 residues. Written as DNA, the CDR3 is TGTGCCAGCAGCCCACAAACCCCAACTAGCGGGAGTGGAGAGGACGAGCAGTACTTC. Its protein product is CASSPQTPTSGSGEDEQYF.

The chain uses TRBV5-5 and TRBJ1-2; a possible D gene is TRBD1 (5 bases). Germline V gene lookup returns CDR1 SGHKS and CDR2 YYEKEE (reference sequence). The ends were cut back, 9 bases at V and 3 bases at J, with 18 bases in the middle. The CDR3 totals 14 residues. In nucleotides, the CDR3 is TGTGCCACCTCGGTTTGGGGGGGAGACTATGGCTACACCTTC. Protein sequence: CATSVWGGDYGYTF.

This chain joins TRBV30 and TRBJ2-7; the D gene is possibly TRBD1 (5 bases). This CDR3 is 12 amino acids long. Trimming removed 4 bases from V and 1 base from J, with 8 bases in between. Germline lookup yields CDR1 GTSNPN and CDR2 SVGIG (reference sequence). The CDR3 spells CAWNRGSYEQYF. For the CDR3, the DNA is TGTGCCTGGAATAGGGGTTCCTACGAGCAGTACTTC. Combining the CDR3 with reference TRBV30 and TRBJ2-7 gives the whole variable domain SQTIHQWPATLVQPVGSPLSLECTVEGTSNPNLYWYRQAAGRGLQLLFYSVGIGQISSEVPQNLSASRPQDRQFILSSKKLLLSDSGFYLCAWNRGSYEQYFGPGTRLTVT.

The rearrangement uses TRBV27 and TRBJ2-7; the D is unclear. CDR3 length equals 14 residues. Trimming took 0 bases from V and 6 from J, leaving 12 bases between them. From germline, CDR1 is MNHEY and CDR2 SMNVEV (reference sequence). The CDR3 sequence: CASSLSSVAAEQYF. The CDR3 region has the DNA TGTGCCAGCAGTTTATCATCGGTGGCAGCCGAGCAGTACTTC.

This chain joins TRBV4-2 and TRBJ2-1, with D unclear. Trimming removed 0 bases at V and 6 bases at J, with 18 bases between. CDR1 is LGHNA and CDR2 is YNFKEQ in the germline V gene. The CDR3 has 17 amino acids. The CDR3: CASSQDRTDRITNEQFF. The CDR3 region has the DNA TGTGCCAGCAGCCAAGATAGGACGGATCGAATAACCAATGAGCAGTTCTTC.

Notes on this clonotype: A much larger clone lies a single base off, so this may be a read error. The gene calls are TRBV7-8 and TRBJ2-3, with 7 bases aligning to TRBD1. J gave up 7 bases and V 5 bases, and 9 bases lay outside the gene matches. This CDR3 region has 14 residues. Germline V gene lookup returns CDR1 SGHVS and CDR2 FQNEAQ. The CDR3 region has the DNA TGTGCCAGCAGCAACCGACAGGGCTTGAATACGCAGTATTTT. It codes for CASSNRQGLNTQYF.

The chain couples TRBV5-1 to TRBJ1-2; TRBD1 might be the D (5 bases). The CDR3 is 14 amino acids. Germline V CDR1 and CDR2: SGHRS, YFSETQ. V shed 1 base and J shed 2 bases, with 9 bases lying between them. The CDR3 DNA is TGCGCCAGCAGCTTGCAGGGATCAAACTATGGCTACACCTTC. Translating gives CASSLQGSNYGYTF.

The rearrangement links TRBV2 to TRBJ1-6; TRBD1 is a possible D gene (6 bases). The V gene's germline CDR1 is SNHLY and CDR2 FYNNEI. CDR3 length: 15 amino acids. V was trimmed by 6 bases and J by 5 bases, leaving 14 bases between them. The CDR3 sequence is CASRNRDTDNSPLHF. In DNA, the CDR3 is TGTGCCAGCAGGAACCGGGACACGGATAATTCACCCCTCCACTTT.

The sample holds a few counts of this clonotype. The chain uses TRBV20-1 and TRBJ2-7; D gene unclear. Germline CDR1 is DFQATT and CDR2 is SNEGSKA (reference sequence). The V end was cut by 0 bases, the J end by 2 bases, with 14 bases between. The CDR3 is made up of 15 amino acids. This CDR3 reads CSARDGTNPTYEQYF. The CDR3 DNA follows: TGCAGTGCTAGAGATGGAACTAACCCCACCTACGAGCAGTACTTC.

This clonotype was counted between two and nine times. The V call is TRBV30, the J call TRBJ1-1, with 9 bases lining up with TRBD1. The CDR3 is made up of 14 amino acids. V shed 0 bases and J 6 bases; nucleotides not matched to a gene: 5. Germline V gene sequence: CDR1 GTSNPN, CDR2 SVGIG (reference sequence). The CDR3 DNA sequence: TGTGCCTGGAGTGTACAGGACAGGGGTCCTGAAGCTTTCTTT. Protein: CAWSVQDRGPEAFF. The complete variable domain, with remaining parts taken from reference TRBV30 and TRBJ1-1, reads SQTIHQWPATLVQPVGSPLSLECTVEGTSNPNLYWYRQAAGRGLQLLFYSVGIGQISSEVPQNLSASRPQDRQFILSSKKLLLSDSGFYLCAWSVQDRGPEAFFGQGTRLTVV.

Ten or more counts support this clonotype. The rearrangement links TRBV30 to TRBJ2-7; perhaps TRBD2 as D (5 bases). CDR1 GTSNPN and CDR2 SVGIG come from the germline V gene (reference sequence). The germline V and J ends were trimmed by 3 bases and 4 bases, with 16 bases remaining between them. The CDR3 covers 14 residues. The CDR3, as DNA: TGTGCCTGGAGCATTGGGCTAGCAGAGTACGAGCAGTACTTC. Protein: CAWSIGLAEYEQYF.

This clonotype was observed at least ten times. The CDR3 bases are TGTGCCTGGAGGTCACCAGTAAACTACGAGCAGTACTTC. This codes for CAWRSPVNYEQYF. The chain carries TRBV30 and TRBJ2-7; no clear D gene. CDR3 length equals 13 residues. Deletions cut 3 bases from V and 3 bases from J, with 12 bases between. Germline loops: CDR1 GTSNPN, CDR2 SVGIG (reference sequence).

Ten or more counts support this clonotype. The V and J genes are TRBV11-2 and TRBJ2-3; either TRBD1 or TRBD2 may supply D (6 bases each). Trimming pared 0 bases from V and 2 bases from J, leaving 15 bases between. The CDR3 extends over 17 amino acids. CDR1 SGHAT and CDR2 FQNNGV come from the germline V gene. CDR3 loop: CASSLDLMGGLTDTQYF. CDR3 DNA: TGTGCCAGCAGCTTAGATCTTATGGGGGGCCTCACAGATACGCAGTATTTT.

At least ten counts were recorded for this clonotype. CDR3 protein: CASSLVLALYNEQFF. In nucleotides, the CDR3 is TGTGCCAGCAGTTTGGTACTAGCGCTTTACAATGAGCAGTTCTTC. The chain recombines TRBV27 with TRBJ2-1, with TRBD2 identical over 7 bases. This CDR3 comprises 15 residues. From germline, CDR1 is MNHEY and CDR2 SMNVEV (reference sequence). Trimming removed 3 bases from V and 4 bases from J; junction bases left unmatched: 6.

This rearrangement joins TRBV7-9 to TRBJ2-1, with 8 bases identical to TRBD1. There are 18 residues in the CDR3. Germline V gene data show CDR1 as SEHNR and CDR2 as FQNEAQ (reference sequence). J lost 2 bases, V lost 5 bases, and 14 bases had no gene match. CDR3 protein: CASSPGGAFYRAYNEQFF. CDR3 DNA sequence: TGTGCCAGCAGCCCAGGGGGCGCATTCTATCGCGCCTACAATGAGCAGTTCTTC.

This clonotype was counted many times. CDR3 in amino acids: CASSLSPGTGYYEQYF. The CDR3 DNA sequence: TGTGCCAGCAGTTTATCCCCCGGGACAGGGTACTACGAGCAGTACTTC. The rearrangement joins TRBV27 to TRBJ2-7; 9 nucleotides line up with TRBD1. CDR1 and CDR2 from the germline V gene are MNHEY and SMNVEV (reference sequence). The CDR3 is 16 residues long. The J segment lost 3 bases and the V segment lost 0 bases, leaving 6 bases of the junction unmatched.

This clonotype was seen many times. V is TRBV2 and J is TRBJ1-2; 9 positions match TRBD1. Losses at the gene ends were 4 bases for V and 4 bases for J; bases not matched to a gene: 4. Germline V gives CDR1 SNHLY, CDR2 FYNNEI. CDR3 length: 14 amino acids. The CDR3 nucleotides are TGTGCCAGCAGTGTGACAGGGGGGGTCTATGGCTACACCTTC. Its translation is CASSVTGGVYGYTF. Complete variable domain (other parts from reference TRBV2 and TRBJ1-2): EPEVTQTPSHQVTQMGQEVILRCVPISNHLYFYWYRQILGQKVEFLVSFYNNEISEKSEIFDDQFSVERPDGSNFTLKIRSTKLEDSAMYFCASSVTGGVYGYTFGSGTRLTVV.

The table lists this clonotype with many counts. The J gene is TRBJ2-1, the V gene TRBV12-3 or TRBV12-4; perhaps TRBD2 as D (7 bases). There are 14 residues in the CDR3. V lost 7 bases to trimming and J lost 9 bases, with 19 bases between them. CDR3 loop: CASTPWQGGGEQFF. The CDR3 DNA reads as TGTGCCAGCACCCCCTGGCAAGGGGGGGGTGAGCAGTTCTTC.

At least ten counts were recorded for this clonotype. The rearrangement uses TRBV20-1 and TRBJ2-3; 7 bases are shared with TRBD2. V lost 3 bases to trimming and J lost 1 base; unmatched junction nucleotides: 7. Germline-derived CDR1 and CDR2 are DFQATT and SNEGSKA (reference sequence). The length of the CDR3 is 15 residues. Written as DNA, the CDR3 is TGCAGTGCTAGGACTTCTAGCGGAGGCACAGATACGCAGTATTTT. Protein sequence: CSARTSSGGTDTQYF.

This clonotype was detected ten times or more. V gene TRBV20-1 combines with J gene TRBJ1-1, with 10 bases aligning to TRBD1. The junction had 4 bases not matched to a gene; V was cut back by 5 bases and J by 1 base. CDR3 size: 14 residues. Germline V gene data show CDR1 as DFQATT and CDR2 as SNEGSKA (reference sequence). The CDR3 sequence is CSAPGQGWNTEAFF. DNA for the CDR3: TGCAGTGCTCCGGGACAGGGGTGGAACACTGAAGCTTTCTTT.

This clonotype was found many times. The rearrangement links TRBV7-9 to TRBJ2-1, with D hard to call. The V and J ends lost 3 bases and 3 bases respectively, with 12 bases between them. The CDR3 is 15 residues long. Germline CDR1 SEHNR, CDR2 FQNEAQ (reference sequence). CDR3 nucleotides: TGTGCCAGCAGCTTGGTACGCAGCGACTACAATGAGCAGTTCTTC. This sequence encodes CASSLVRSDYNEQFF.

The V and J genes are TRBV7-9 and TRBJ1-2; D unclear. Trimming removed 1 base from V and 8 bases from J, with 17 bases in between. The CDR3 consists of 15 residues. Germline values: CDR1 SEHNR, CDR2 FQNEAQ (reference sequence). The CDR3 protein is CASSLDAVEVRGYTF. CDR3 nucleotides: TGTGCCAGCAGCTTAGATGCAGTTGAGGTCCGGGGCTACACCTTC. The full variable domain, in which reference TRBV7-9 and TRBJ1-2 provide the parts outside the CDR3, is DTGVSQNPRHKITKRGQNVTFRCDPISEHNRLYWYRQTLGQGPEFLTYFQNEAQLEKSRLLSDRFSAERPKGSFSTLEIQRTEQGDSAMYLCASSLDAVEVRGYTFGSGTRLTVV.

In its sample, this clonotype was seen many times. The chain is built from TRBV7-2 and TRBJ2-3; possible D gene TRBD2, 5 bases. The CDR3 totals 15 residues. V gave up 3 bases and J gave up 2 bases, with 12 bases separating them. Per the germline V gene, CDR1 is SGHTA and CDR2 is FQGNSA. CDR3 amino acids: CASSFISGFTDTQYF. For the CDR3, the DNA is TGTGCCAGCAGCTTTATCTCGGGGTTCACAGATACGCAGTATTTT.

This clonotype was detected many times. The V call is TRBV20-1, the J call TRBJ2-7; 7 bases align to TRBD1. CDR3 size: 13 residues. Trimming removed 3 bases from V and 0 bases from J; junction bases left unmatched: 2. The germline CDR1 and CDR2 sequences are DFQATT and SNEGSKA (reference sequence). The CDR3 reads CSASGDSSYEQYF. Here the CDR3 DNA reads TGCAGTGCTAGTGGGGACAGCTCCTACGAGCAGTACTTC.

This clonotype was seen repeatedly, ten times or more. The chain uses TRBV11-2 and TRBJ2-3, with D possibly TRBD2 on 5 matching bases. CDR1 and CDR2 from the germline V gene are SGHAT and FQNNGV. Trimming removed 1 base from V and 0 bases from J, with 11 bases in between. The CDR3 totals 16 residues. The DNA of the CDR3 is TGTGCCAGCAGCTTAGCCGGGCGGGCTAGCACAGATACGCAGTATTTT. Amino acids: CASSLAGRASTDTQYF.

There are many counts of this clonotype. CDR3 residues: CASGMGLAGVADTQYF. In DNA form, the CDR3 reads TGTGCCAGCGGGATGGGACTAGCGGGAGTAGCAGATACGCAGTATTTT. J is TRBJ2-3 and V is TRBV6-2 or TRBV6-3; TRBD2 agrees at 14 bases. The CDR3 is made up of 16 amino acids. Germline CDR1 and CDR2: MNHEY and SVGEGT. Trimming cost V 8 bases and J 4 bases; bases outside gene matches: 8.

The V call is TRBV7-3, the J call TRBJ2-1; 11 positions agree with TRBD2. This CDR3 region has 16 residues. The trim removed 5 bases at V and 3 bases at J, leaving 6 bases unmatched. Germline CDR1 and CDR2: SGHTA and FQGTGA. The CDR3 bases are TGTGCCAGCAGCAAGGGACTAGCGGACATCTACAATGAGCAGTTCTTC. It yields the protein CASSKGLADIYNEQFF.

In this sample, this clonotype turned up a few times. The chain recombines TRBV28 with TRBJ2-2; D possibly corresponds to TRBD1 (5 bases). This CDR3 contains 15 residues. Germline V lookup: CDR1 MDHEN, CDR2 SYDVKM. The V and J ends lost 6 bases and 4 bases respectively, with 15 bases between them. CDR3 amino acids: CASRETGRTTGELFF. For the CDR3, the DNA is TGTGCCAGCAGAGAAACAGGTCGGACCACCGGGGAGCTGTTTTTT.

The V call is TRBV7-2, the J call TRBJ1-2; D might be TRBD1 (5 bases). V gave up 1 base and J gave up 8 bases, with 11 bases separating them. The CDR3 has 13 amino acids. The germline V gene encodes CDR1 SGHTA and CDR2 FQGNSA. DNA of the CDR3: TGTGCCAGCAGCTTAGGACGGGACGTCGGCTACACCTTC. This codes for CASSLGRDVGYTF.

This clonotype has only a few counts. The genes are TRBV4-2 and TRBJ1-2, with TRBD1 matching over 7 bases. The germline CDR1 and CDR2 sequences are LGHNA and YNFKEQ. Germline trimming cut 4 bases from V and 5 bases from J; bases unmatched to any gene: 7. This CDR3 is built from 14 residues. The CDR3 DNA sequence: TGTGCCAGCAGCCCCTCAGGGGGAGAGTATGGCTACACCTTC. It encodes CASSPSGGEYGYTF.